These 29 T cell receptor beta chains originate from one sample sequenced in a study of shared clonotypes between healthy human individuals (dated by TCRdb to about 2020). The library was made by the immunoSEQ multiplex PCR assay. As stored in TCRdb, this immuneACCESS dataset retains in-frame rearrangements with V and J assigned. A fraction of the clones does not appear; measured against another copy, unresolved V genes explain less than half of the discrepancy, and the remainder lacks a known reason. Within this sample are about 710,000 clones, with roughly 73% of them counted one time only. Together, the top ten hold about 1.8% of the sample. The specimen sequenced was memory CD4+ T cells sorted from blood. Sample cell subset or site, as interpreted from the label and publication: CD45RA-negative fraction. Source of these receptors: a woman between 25 and 40 years old in good health.

The chain combines TRBV5-1 with TRBJ1-1; 7 bases fit TRBD1. Germline trimming cut 4 bases from V and 3 bases from J; bases unmatched to any gene: 9. The germline V gene has CDR1 SGHRS and CDR2 YFSETQ. CDR3 length: 15 amino acids. CDR3 protein: CASSPPTGMDTEAFF. CDR3 nucleotides: TGCGCCAGCAGCCCACCGACAGGGATGGACACTGAAGCTTTCTTT. The whole variable domain, filled in from reference TRBV5-1 and TRBJ1-1, reads KAGVTQTPRYLIKTRGQQVTLSCSPISGHRSVSWYQQTPGQGLQFLFEYFSETQRNKGNFPGRFSGRQFSNSRSEMNVSTLELGDSALYLCASSPPTGMDTEAFFGQGTRLTVV.

The rearrangement joins TRBV7-9 to TRBJ2-1; TRBD2 aligns across 10 bases. V shed 6 bases, J shed 3 bases, and the junction held 2 bases outside the gene matches. The germline CDR1 and CDR2 sequences are SEHNR and FQNEAQ (reference sequence). The CDR3 loop spans 14 amino acids. The CDR3 here is CASSWTSGYNEQFF. DNA of the CDR3: TGTGCCAGCAGTTGGACTAGCGGCTACAATGAGCAGTTCTTC.

With regard to this clone: Additional DNA sequences in this sample encode the identical CDR3. The CDR3 loop reads CSAQGLYEQYF. The CDR3 region has the DNA TGCAGTGCTCAGGGCCTCTACGAGCAGTACTTC. The rearrangement joins TRBV20-1 to TRBJ2-7; TRBD1 is a possible D gene (5 bases). This CDR3 comprises 11 residues. V was clipped by 5 bases and J by 3 bases, with 8 bases between them. Per germline, CDR1 DFQATT and CDR2 SNEGSKA (reference sequence).

V is TRBV7-2 and J is TRBJ1-2, with 7 positions matching TRBD1. J gave up 6 bases and V 5 bases, and 9 bases lay outside the gene matches. The CDR3 is 14 residues long. Germline lookup yields CDR1 SGHTA and CDR2 FQGNSA. The CDR3: CASSPYQGEDGYTF. CDR3 sequence (DNA): TGTGCCAGCAGCCCGTACCAGGGGGAGGATGGCTACACCTTC.

This clone was found a few times. The CDR3 bases are TGTGCCAGCAGCCGCTCCTACGAGCAGTACTTC. Amino acid sequence: CASSRSYEQYF. The chain combines TRBV14 with TRBJ2-7; D not certain. Trimming shortened V by 4 bases and J by 0 bases, and 1 base separated the two germline ends. Germline CDR1 is SGHDN and CDR2 is FVKESK. This CDR3 contains 11 residues.

V gene TRBV6-1 combines with J gene TRBJ1-2, with 12 bases identical to TRBD1. Germline values: CDR1 MNHNS, CDR2 SASEGT. The CDR3 has 17 residues. V was clipped by 0 bases and J by 7 bases; unmatched bases: 9. The CDR3 spells CASSEAYLGQGAGGYTF. The CDR3 DNA is TGTGCCAGCAGTGAAGCCTATCTGGGACAGGGGGCCGGTGGCTACACCTTC.

The rearrangement links TRBV7-9 to TRBJ2-5; 7 positions agree with TRBD2. The V gene's germline CDR1 is SEHNR and CDR2 FQNEAQ (reference sequence). The junction had 4 bases not matched to a gene; V was cut back by 4 bases and J by 5 bases. CDR3 length: 13 residues. The chain's CDR3 is CASSYFGGETQYF. In nucleotides, the CDR3 is TGTGCCAGCAGCTACTTCGGGGGGGAGACCCAGTACTTC.

The chain has TRBV7-9 and TRBJ2-5; tentatively, D is TRBD1 or TRBD2 (5 bases each). CDR1 and CDR2 (germline): SEHNR, FQNEAQ (reference sequence). CDR3 length: 14 residues. V lost 5 bases and J 7 bases, leaving 17 bases between the germline ends. The CDR3 reads CASSLPGTARTQYF. For the CDR3, the DNA is TGTGCCAGCAGCCTCCCCGGGACGGCTCGGACCCAGTACTTC.

This chain connects TRBV6-5 to TRBJ2-3, with unresolved D. The CDR3 is made up of 16 amino acids. Germline CDR1 is MNHEY and CDR2 is SVGAGI. V was shortened by 0 bases and J by 6 bases, with 16 bases between the two germline ends. CDR3 sequence: CASSYSISFSRDTQYF. In DNA, the CDR3 is TGTGCCAGCAGTTACTCGATTTCGTTTTCGCGTGATACGCAGTATTTT.

This clone was seen only a few times. The chain couples TRBV2 to TRBJ1-3, with D unresolved. Germline loops: CDR1 SNHLY, CDR2 FYNNEI. CDR3 length: 14 residues. The V gene lost 8 bases and the J gene lost 0 bases, with 11 bases spanning the gap. The CDR3, as DNA: TGTGCCAGCGGAAAAAGGAGCTCTGGAAACACCATATATTTT. Translating gives CASGKRSSGNTIYF.

The J gene is TRBJ2-2, the V gene TRBV4-1; no clear D. V lost 4 bases and J lost 0, with 18 bases in between. This CDR3 spans 18 amino acids. CDR1 and CDR2 from the germline V gene are MGHRA and YSYEKL. The CDR3 DNA reads TGCGCCAGCAGCCGCAGAGATTCGCAGATTACGAACACCGGGGAGCTGTTTTTT. Translation gives CASSRRDSQITNTGELFF.

With respect to this clone: The sample holds other DNA sequences that translate to the same CDR3. This chain uses TRBV5-1 with TRBJ2-3; no clear D gene. V lost 0 bases and J lost 2, with 7 bases in between. The CDR3 totals 14 residues. Germline V gene data show CDR1 as SGHRS and CDR2 as YFSETQ. The CDR3 DNA is TGCGCCAGCAGCTTGGGGCAGACCACAGATACGCAGTATTTT. It codes for CASSLGQTTDTQYF.

This chain links TRBV10-1 with TRBJ1-2; no definite D call. The V end lost 0 bases, the J end lost 4 bases, and 6 bases lay between the germline ends. The CDR3 runs 13 residues. The V gene's germline CDR1 is WNHNN and CDR2 SYGVQD (reference sequence). For the CDR3, the DNA is TGCGCCAGCAGTGAGTCGAACGGCTATGGCTACACCTTC. It translates to CASSESNGYGYTF.

This rearrangement joins TRBV5-1 to TRBJ2-3; 8 bases agree with TRBD2. This CDR3 comprises 15 residues. J lost 5 bases, V lost 4 bases, and 9 bases had no gene match. The germline V gene encodes CDR1 SGHRS and CDR2 YFSETQ. The CDR3, as DNA: TGCGCCAGCAGCGTATTGACGGGAGGGTTAGATACGCAGTATTTT. Translated: CASSVLTGGLDTQYF.

The chain uses TRBV9 and TRBJ2-5; D remains ambiguous. Germline V gene sequence: CDR1 SGDLS, CDR2 YYNGEE. Between the trimmed V and J ends, which lost 1 base and 2 bases, there was a span of 9 bases. The CDR3 consists of 14 residues. CDR3 amino acids: CASSVTLDQETQYF. The CDR3 nucleotides are TGTGCCAGCAGCGTAACACTCGATCAAGAGACCCAGTACTTC.

V gene TRBV15 combines with J gene TRBJ2-1; unclear D gene. Germline V gene data show CDR1 as LNHNV and CDR2 as YYDKDF (reference sequence). V gave up 0 bases and J gave up 4 bases, with 10 bases separating them. The CDR3 runs 15 residues. The CDR3 is CATSREFSKYNEQFF. The CDR3 DNA reads as TGTGCCACCAGCAGAGAGTTCTCGAAATACAATGAGCAGTTCTTC.

The CDR3 nucleotides read TGTGCCAGCACCCCCGGTGGGGTAGCGGGAGGGATCGGTTACGAGCAGTACTTC. Translation gives CASTPGGVAGGIGYEQYF. The chain is built from TRBV28 and TRBJ2-7, with 11 bases fitting TRBD2. V was pared by 7 bases and J by 4 bases, with 18 bases of the junction left unmatched. Germline CDR1 reads MDHEN; CDR2 reads SYDVKM. CDR3 length: 18 residues. Drawing the rest from reference TRBV28 and TRBJ2-7, the complete variable domain is DVKVTQSSRYLVKRTGEKVFLECVQDMDHENMFWYRQDPGLGLRLIYFSYDVKMKEKGDIPEGYSVSREKKERFSLILESASTNQTSMYLCASTPGGVAGGIGYEQYFGPGTRLTVT.

The chain employs TRBV2 and TRBJ2-2; 9 bases match TRBD1. After removal of 2 bases from V and 6 bases from J, the junction contained 4 bases not matched to a gene. The CDR3 totals 15 residues. CDR1 is SNHLY and CDR2 is FYNNEI in the germline V gene. The CDR3 sequence is CASSELRTGAGELFF. The DNA of the CDR3 is TGTGCCAGCAGTGAACTTAGGACAGGGGCCGGGGAGCTGTTTTTT.

The V call is TRBV28, the J call TRBJ2-2, with D perhaps being TRBD1 or TRBD2 (5 bases each). V lost 5 bases, J lost 5 bases, and 18 bases lay in between. CDR1 is MDHEN, CDR2 SYDVKM, per germline. CDR3 length: 16 amino acids. CDR3: CASSLRAGAHTGELFF. CDR3 in DNA: TGTGCCAGCAGTCTCCGGGCCGGGGCACATACCGGGGAGCTGTTTTTT.

This clone was recorded once. The chain employs TRBV6-5 and TRBJ1-1; TRBD1 is a possible D gene (5 bases). The germline gives CDR1 MNHEY, CDR2 SVGAGI. V lost 5 bases and J 1 base, leaving 11 bases between the germline ends. There are 14 residues in the CDR3. The CDR3 bases are TGTGCCAGCAGTACGGGACTGGGGAACACTGAAGCTTTCTTT. It is translated as CASSTGLGNTEAFF.

The rearrangement links TRBV7-2 to TRBJ2-7; D may match TRBD1 or TRBD2 (5 bases each). Germline assignment: CDR1 SGHTA and CDR2 FQGNSA. This CDR3 spans 13 amino acids. Trimming cost V 5 bases and J 3 bases, with 11 bases left between them. The CDR3 spells CASSHERGYEQYF. CDR3 nucleotides: TGTGCCAGCAGCCATGAGAGGGGCTACGAGCAGTACTTC.

As concerns this clone: Other DNA sequences within the sample encode an identical CDR3. The CDR3 is CASSAPSTDTQYF. The CDR3, as DNA: TGTGCCAGCAGTGCACCTAGCACAGATACGCAGTATTTT. The V and J genes are TRBV25-1 and TRBJ2-3; D not certain. CDR1 and CDR2 (germline): MGHDK, SYGVNS. The CDR3 has 13 amino acids. The V gene lost 4 bases and the J gene lost 0 bases, with 5 bases spanning the gap. Drawing the rest from reference TRBV25-1 and TRBJ2-3, the complete variable domain is EADIYQTPRYLVIGTGKKITLECSQTMGHDKMYWYQQDPGMELHLIHYSYGVNSTEKGDLSSESTVSRIRTEHFPLTLESARPSHTSQYLCASSAPSTDTQYFGPGTRLTVL.

This clone was found a few times. This chain uses TRBV11-2 with TRBJ2-2, with D uncertain. Germline V lookup: CDR1 SGHAT, CDR2 FQNNGV. The CDR3 runs 12 residues. V shed 4 bases and J shed 1 base, with 1 base lying between them. CDR3 residues: CASSWNTGELFF. Written as DNA, the CDR3 is TGTGCCAGCAGCTGGAACACCGGGGAGCTGTTTTTT.

This clone was observed a handful of times. The rearrangement links TRBV5-1 to TRBJ1-2; no firm D call. Germline V gene data show CDR1 as SGHRS and CDR2 as YFSETQ. The V gene lost 0 bases and the J gene lost 6 bases, with 12 bases spanning the gap. This CDR3 contains 14 residues. The CDR3 nucleotides read TGCGCCAGCAGCTTGGTCGATGGGGTTAATGGCTACACCTTC. Its translation: CASSLVDGVNGYTF.

This clone was recorded a few times. The chain links TRBV19 to TRBJ2-6; 7 bases are a match to TRBD1. V shed 5 bases and J 0 bases; nucleotides not matched to a gene: 7. Germline V gene lookup returns CDR1 LNHDA and CDR2 SQIVND (reference sequence). CDR3 size: 17 residues. This chain's CDR3 is CASSPTDRASGANVLTF. Written as DNA, the CDR3 is TGTGCCAGTAGTCCCACCGACAGGGCCTCTGGGGCCAACGTCCTGACTTTC. The full variable domain, with the rest looked up from reference TRBV19 and TRBJ2-6, is DGGITQSPKYLFRKEGQNVTLSCEQNLNHDAMYWYRQDPGQGLRLIYYSQIVNDFQKGDIAEGYSVSREKKESFPLTVTSAQKNPTAFYLCASSPTDRASGANVLTFGAGSRLTVL.

The J gene is TRBJ1-3, the V gene TRBV5-1; possible D gene TRBD1, 6 bases. V lost 0 bases, J lost 2 bases, and 12 bases lay in between. CDR3 length equals 16 residues. Per germline, CDR1 SGHRS and CDR2 YFSETQ. DNA for the CDR3: TGCGCCAGCAGCTTGGACAGGGCAAGACCTGGAAACACCATATATTTT. Encoded protein: CASSLDRARPGNTIYF.

The J gene is TRBJ2-5, the V gene TRBV6-1; D ambiguous. The CDR3 runs to 11 residues. The germline V gene has CDR1 MNHNS and CDR2 SASEGT. V lost 7 bases and J 5 bases, leaving 8 bases between the germline ends. The CDR3: CASTPSETQYF. In DNA, the CDR3 is TGTGCCAGCACCCCTTCCGAGACCCAGTACTTC.

CDR3 region: CASSLDIPEQYF. The DNA for the CDR3 is TGTGCCAGCAGCCTCGACATCCCTGAGCAGTACTTC. The rearrangement links TRBV28 to TRBJ2-7; D ambiguous. Trimming took 6 bases from V and 7 from J, leaving 13 bases between them. The CDR3 sequence is 12 residues long. From germline, CDR1 is MDHEN and CDR2 SYDVKM.

The table lists this clone with a count of one. The chain uses TRBV7-7 and TRBJ2-6, with D perhaps being TRBD1 or TRBD2 (6 bases each). CDR1 and CDR2 from the germline V gene are SSHAT and FNYEAQ (reference sequence). Deletions cut 3 bases from V and 0 bases from J, with 9 bases between. This CDR3 region has 16 residues. The CDR3 is CASSLGGHSGANVLTF. Here the CDR3 DNA reads TGTGCCAGCAGCTTGGGGGGCCACTCTGGGGCCAACGTCCTGACTTTC. Using reference TRBV7-7 and TRBJ2-6 for the parts outside the CDR3, the full variable domain is GAGVSQSPRYKVTKRGQDVTLRCDPISSHATLYWYQQALGQGPEFLTYFNYEAQPDKSGLPSDRFSAERPEGSISTLTIQRTEQRDSAMYRCASSLGGHSGANVLTFGAGSRLTVL.